The source of this TCR beta chain is a study of regulatory T cells in long-lasting Graves disease. Notes on the study in general: The number of shared public clonotypes was higher in persistent patients (about 2,700) than new patients (more than 850). Persistent Graves' cases showed lower TCR diversity than newly diagnosed cases. Persistent disease favored TRBV28, TRBJ1-2 and TRBJ2-5.

The CDR3 covers 17 residues. Germline V gene data show CDR1 as SGHDT and CDR2 as YYEEEE. V lost 0 bases and J lost 8; bases outside the gene matches: 12. As concerns this clonotype: What it recognizes is unknown.

For TCR beta, libraries came from iRepertoire HTBI primers and Arm-PCR of CDR3 regions. Original data processing: Taken together, the samples had 55 to 70 TRBV and around 14 TRBJ segments identified. Each CDR3 protein gets one entry after TCRdb re-called the multiplex PCR reads with MiXCR. TCRdb's processing, not the authors', yielded these V and J calls. The sample has 700,000 or so distinct CDR3 sequences; about 32% are singletons. Stated time point: persistent/refractory GD, antithyroid drugs over 5 years with positive TRAb. From PBMCs, RNA was extracted and then used to make the TCR library. The sequence was collected from a female donor with Graves disease. Sequenced here: peripheral blood mononuclear cells (PBMCs), sampled when the disease was refractory, from a patient treated with antithyroid drugs. The chain couples TRBV5-6 to TRBJ2-1; TRBD2 matches at 9 bases. For the CDR3, the DNA is TGTGCCAGCAGCTTGGCTGCTCTAGCGGGACGTTCAGATGAGCAGTTCTTC. Its protein product is CASSLAALAGRSDEQFF.